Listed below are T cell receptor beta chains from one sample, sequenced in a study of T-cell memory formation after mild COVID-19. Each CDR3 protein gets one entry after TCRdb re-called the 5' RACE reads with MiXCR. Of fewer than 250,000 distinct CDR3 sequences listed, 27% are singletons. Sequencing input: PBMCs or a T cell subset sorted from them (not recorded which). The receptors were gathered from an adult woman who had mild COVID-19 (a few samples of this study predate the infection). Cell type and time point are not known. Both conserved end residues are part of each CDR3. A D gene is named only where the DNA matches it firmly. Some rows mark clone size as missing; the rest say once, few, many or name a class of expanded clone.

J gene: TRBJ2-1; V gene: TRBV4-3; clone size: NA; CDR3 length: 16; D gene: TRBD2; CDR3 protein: CASSQIAGGIGNEQFF; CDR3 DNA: TGCGCCAGCAGCCAGATAGCGGGGGGAATAGGCAATGAGCAGTTCTTC
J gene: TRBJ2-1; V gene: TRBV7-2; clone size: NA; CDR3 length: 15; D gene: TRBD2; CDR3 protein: CASSPTSESYNEQFF; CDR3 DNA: TGTGCCAGCAGCCCCACTAGCGAATCCTACAATGAGCAGTTCTTC
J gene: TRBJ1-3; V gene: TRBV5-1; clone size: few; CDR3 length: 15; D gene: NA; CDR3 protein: CASSLALGAGNTIYF; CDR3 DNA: TGCGCCAGCAGCTTGGCTTTAGGGGCTGGAAACACCATATATTTT
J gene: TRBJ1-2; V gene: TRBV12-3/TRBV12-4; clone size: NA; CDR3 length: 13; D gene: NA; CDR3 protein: CASSFAGGYGYTF; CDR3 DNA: TGTGCCAGCAGTTTCGCCGGGGGCTATGGCTACACCTTC
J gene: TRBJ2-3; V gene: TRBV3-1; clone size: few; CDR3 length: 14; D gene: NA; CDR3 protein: CASSQAQPTDTQYF; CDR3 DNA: TGTGCCAGCAGCCAAGCCCAACCCACAGATACGCAGTATTTT
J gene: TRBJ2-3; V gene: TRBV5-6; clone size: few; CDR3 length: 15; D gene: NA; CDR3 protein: CASSSLAGRTDTQYF; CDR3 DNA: TGTGCCAGCAGCTCCTTGGCAGGTCGCACAGATACGCAGTATTTT
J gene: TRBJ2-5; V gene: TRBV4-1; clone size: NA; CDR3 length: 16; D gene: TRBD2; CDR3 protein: CASSQGTSGGQETQYF; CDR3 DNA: TGCGCCAGCAGCCAGGGGACTAGCGGGGGACAAGAGACCCAGTACTTC
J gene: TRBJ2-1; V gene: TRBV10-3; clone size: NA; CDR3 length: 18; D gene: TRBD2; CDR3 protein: CAISRFLEGLAGLNEQFF; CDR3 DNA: TGTGCCATAAGTCGGTTTTTGGAGGGACTAGCGGGATTGAATGAGCAGTTCTTC
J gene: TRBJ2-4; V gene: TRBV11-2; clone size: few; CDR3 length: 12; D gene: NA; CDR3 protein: CASSLDKNIQYF; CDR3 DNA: TGTGCCAGCAGCTTAGACAAAAACATTCAGTACTTC
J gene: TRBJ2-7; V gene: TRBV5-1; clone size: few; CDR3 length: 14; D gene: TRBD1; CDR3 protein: CASSFEGASYEQYF; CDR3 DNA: TGCGCCAGCAGCTTTGAGGGGGCCTCCTACGAGCAGTACTTC
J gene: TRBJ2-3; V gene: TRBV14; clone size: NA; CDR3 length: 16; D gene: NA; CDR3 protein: CASSQVPGRLRDTQYF; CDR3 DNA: TGTGCCAGCAGCCAAGTTCCGGGTCGGCTCAGGGATACGCAGTATTTT
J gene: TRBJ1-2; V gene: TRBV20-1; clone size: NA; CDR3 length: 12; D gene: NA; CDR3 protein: CSARGGTNGYTF; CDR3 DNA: TGCAGTGCTAGAGGGGGGACGAATGGCTACACCTTC
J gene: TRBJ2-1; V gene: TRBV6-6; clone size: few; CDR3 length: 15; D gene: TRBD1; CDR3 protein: CASTYSGQVYNEQFF; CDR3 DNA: TGTGCCAGCACCTATTCGGGACAGGTCTACAATGAGCAGTTCTTC
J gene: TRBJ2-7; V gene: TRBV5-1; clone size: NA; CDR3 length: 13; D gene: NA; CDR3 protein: CASTPGVTYEQYF; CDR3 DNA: TGCGCCAGCACCCCGGGGGTTACCTACGAGCAGTACTTC
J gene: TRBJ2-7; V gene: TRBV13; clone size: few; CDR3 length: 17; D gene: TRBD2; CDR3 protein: CASSSAGTSGNPYEQYF; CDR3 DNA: TGTGCCAGCAGCTCAGCCGGGACTAGCGGGAATCCCTACGAGCAGTACTTC
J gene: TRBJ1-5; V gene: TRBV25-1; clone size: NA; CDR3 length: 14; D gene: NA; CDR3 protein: CASSARGGRQPQHF; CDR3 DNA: TGTGCCAGCAGTGCCCGGGGCGGTCGCCAGCCCCAGCATTTT
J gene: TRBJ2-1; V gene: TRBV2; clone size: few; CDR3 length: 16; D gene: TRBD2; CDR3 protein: CASTLSGTSGRNEQFF; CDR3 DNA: TGTGCCAGCACCCTATCCGGGACTAGCGGGAGGAATGAGCAGTTCTTC
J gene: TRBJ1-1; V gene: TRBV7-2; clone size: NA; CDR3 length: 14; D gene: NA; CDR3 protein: CASSTDRGATEAFF; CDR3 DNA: TGTGCCAGCAGCACGGACAGAGGGGCCACTGAAGCTTTCTTT
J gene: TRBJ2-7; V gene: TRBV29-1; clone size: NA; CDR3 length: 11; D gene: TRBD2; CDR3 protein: CSALGSGGCSF; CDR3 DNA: TGCAGCGCCCTAGGGTCGGGAGGTTGCAGCTTC
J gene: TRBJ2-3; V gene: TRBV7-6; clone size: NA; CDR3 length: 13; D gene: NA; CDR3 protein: CASSPPDLITQYF; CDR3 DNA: TGTGCCAGCAGCCCTCCCGACCTGATTACGCAGTATTTT
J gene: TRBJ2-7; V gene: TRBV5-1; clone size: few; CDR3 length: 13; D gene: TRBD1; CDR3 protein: CASSEAQGYEQYF; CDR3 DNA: TGCGCCAGCAGCGAGGCACAGGGGTACGAGCAGTACTTC
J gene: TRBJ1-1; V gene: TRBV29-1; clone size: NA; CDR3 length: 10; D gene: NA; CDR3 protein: CSVESTEAFF; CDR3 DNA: TGCAGCGTTGAAAGTACTGAAGCTTTCTTT
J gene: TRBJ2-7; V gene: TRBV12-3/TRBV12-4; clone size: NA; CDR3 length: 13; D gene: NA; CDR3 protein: CASSPNGSGEQYF; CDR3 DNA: TGTGCCAGCAGTCCCAACGGGAGCGGCGAGCAGTACTTC
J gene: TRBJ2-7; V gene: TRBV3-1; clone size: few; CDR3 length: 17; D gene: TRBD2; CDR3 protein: CASSWTSGGPSSYEQYF; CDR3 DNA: TGTGCCAGCAGCTGGACTAGCGGGGGGCCAAGCTCCTACGAGCAGTACTTC
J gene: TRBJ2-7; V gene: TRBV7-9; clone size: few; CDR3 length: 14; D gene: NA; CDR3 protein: CASSFPREGNEQYF; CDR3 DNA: TGTGCCAGCAGCTTCCCCAGGGAAGGGAACGAGCAGTACTTC
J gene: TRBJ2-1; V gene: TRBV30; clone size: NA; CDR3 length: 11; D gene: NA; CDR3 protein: CAWTGFNEQFF; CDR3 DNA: TGTGCCTGGACAGGGTTTAATGAGCAGTTCTTC
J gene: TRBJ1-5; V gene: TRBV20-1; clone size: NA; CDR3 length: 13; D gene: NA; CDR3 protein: CSAAGPEMEAQHF; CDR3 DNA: TGCAGTGCCGCCGGACCAGAAATGGAAGCCCAGCATTTT
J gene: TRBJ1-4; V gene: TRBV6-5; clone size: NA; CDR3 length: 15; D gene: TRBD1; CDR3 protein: CASSPSEGQHEKLFF; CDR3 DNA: TGTGCCAGCAGTCCTTCAGAGGGACAGCATGAAAAACTGTTTTTT
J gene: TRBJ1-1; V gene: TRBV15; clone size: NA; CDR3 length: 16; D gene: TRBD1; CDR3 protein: CATSRRLQGGNTEAFF; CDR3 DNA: TGTGCCACCAGCAGACGCCTTCAGGGGGGGAACACTGAAGCTTTCTTT
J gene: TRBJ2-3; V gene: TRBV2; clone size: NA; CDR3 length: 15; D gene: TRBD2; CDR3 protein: CASRGLAGGTDTQYF; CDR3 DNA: TGTGCCAGCAGGGGACTAGCGGGGGGCACAGATACGCAGTATTTT
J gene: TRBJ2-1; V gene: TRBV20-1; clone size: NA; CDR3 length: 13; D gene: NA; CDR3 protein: CSARETAGDEQFF; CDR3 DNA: TGCAGTGCTAGAGAGACGGCAGGCGATGAGCAGTTCTTC
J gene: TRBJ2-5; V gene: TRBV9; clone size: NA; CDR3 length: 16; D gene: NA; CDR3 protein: CASSPNPGGLRETQYF; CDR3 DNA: TGTGCCAGCAGCCCCAATCCAGGGGGACTACGAGAGACCCAGTACTTC
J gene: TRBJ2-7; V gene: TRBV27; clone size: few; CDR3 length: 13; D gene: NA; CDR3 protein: CASSLSRVYEQYF; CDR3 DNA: TGTGCCAGCAGTTTATCTCGGGTTTACGAGCAGTACTTC
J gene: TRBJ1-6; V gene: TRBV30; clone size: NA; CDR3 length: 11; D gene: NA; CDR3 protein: CAWSRDSPLHF; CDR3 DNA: TGTGCCTGGAGTCGGGATTCACCCCTCCACTTT
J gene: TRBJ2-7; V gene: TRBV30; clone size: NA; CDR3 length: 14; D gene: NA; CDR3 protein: CAWSVARLSYEQYF; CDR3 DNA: TGTGCCTGGAGTGTGGCTAGACTCTCCTACGAGCAGTACTTC
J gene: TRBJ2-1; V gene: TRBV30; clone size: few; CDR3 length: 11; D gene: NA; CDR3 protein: CAWSVLAEQFF; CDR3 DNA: TGTGCCTGGAGTGTACTAGCTGAGCAGTTCTTC
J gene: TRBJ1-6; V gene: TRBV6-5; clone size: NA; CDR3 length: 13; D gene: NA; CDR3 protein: CASSYDNRSPLHF; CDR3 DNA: TGTGCCAGCAGTTACGACAACCGTTCACCCCTCCACTTT
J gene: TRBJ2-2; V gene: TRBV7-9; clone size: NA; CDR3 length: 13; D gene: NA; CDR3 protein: CASSSLVTGELFF; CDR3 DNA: TGTGCCAGCAGCTCCCTGGTCACCGGGGAGCTGTTTTTT
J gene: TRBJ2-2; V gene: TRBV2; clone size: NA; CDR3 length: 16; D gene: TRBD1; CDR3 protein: CASTSLRDRGSGELFF; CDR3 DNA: TGTGCCAGTACTTCACTCCGGGACAGGGGTTCCGGGGAGCTGTTTTTT
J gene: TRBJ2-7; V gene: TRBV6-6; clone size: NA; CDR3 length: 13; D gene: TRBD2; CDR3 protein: CASSLGGDLKQYF; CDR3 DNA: TGTGCCAGCAGCCTCGGGGGGGACCTCAAGCAGTACTTC
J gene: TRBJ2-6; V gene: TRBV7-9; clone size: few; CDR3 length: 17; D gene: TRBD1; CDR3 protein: CASSETTGGLGANVLTF; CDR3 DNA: TGTGCCAGCAGCGAAACCACAGGGGGCCTTGGGGCCAACGTCCTGACTTTC
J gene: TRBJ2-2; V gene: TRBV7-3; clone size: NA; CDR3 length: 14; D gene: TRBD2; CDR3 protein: CASSLGLAAGELFF; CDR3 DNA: TGTGCCAGCAGCTTAGGGCTAGCGGCCGGGGAGCTGTTTTTT
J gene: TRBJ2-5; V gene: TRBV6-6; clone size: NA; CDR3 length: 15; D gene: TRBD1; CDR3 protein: CASSPSTGVQETQYF; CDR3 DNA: TGTGCCAGCAGTCCCTCGACAGGGGTTCAAGAGACCCAGTACTTC
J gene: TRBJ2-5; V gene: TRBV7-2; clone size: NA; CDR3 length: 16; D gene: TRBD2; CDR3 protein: CASSKAPRGGQETQYF; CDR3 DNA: TGTGCCAGCAGCAAAGCCCCGCGGGGGGGCCAAGAGACCCAGTACTTC
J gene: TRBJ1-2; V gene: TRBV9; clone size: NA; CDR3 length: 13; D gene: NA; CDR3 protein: CASSPRANYGYTF; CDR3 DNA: TGTGCCAGCAGCCCCCGCGCTAACTATGGCTACACCTTC
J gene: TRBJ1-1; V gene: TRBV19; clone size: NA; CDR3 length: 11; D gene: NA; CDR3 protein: CASYGPLEAFF; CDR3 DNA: TGTGCCAGCTACGGGCCCCTTGAAGCTTTCTTT
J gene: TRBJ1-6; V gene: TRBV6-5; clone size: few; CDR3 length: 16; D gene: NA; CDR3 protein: CASSQKANGKDSPLHF; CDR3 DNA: TGTGCCAGCAGTCAAAAGGCCAACGGGAAGGATTCACCCCTCCACTTT
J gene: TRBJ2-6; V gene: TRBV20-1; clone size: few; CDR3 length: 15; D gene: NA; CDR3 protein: CSATTGTSGANVLTF; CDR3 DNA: TGCAGTGCCACAACAGGGACCTCTGGGGCCAACGTCCTGACTTTC
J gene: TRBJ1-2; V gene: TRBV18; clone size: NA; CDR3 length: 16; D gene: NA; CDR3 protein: CASSPSKTERPYGYTF; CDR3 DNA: TGTGCCAGCTCACCGTCGAAGACAGAAAGACCCTATGGCTACACCTTC
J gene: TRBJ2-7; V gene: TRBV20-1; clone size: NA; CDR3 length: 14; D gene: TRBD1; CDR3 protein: CSARPTGGPYEQYF; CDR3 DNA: TGCAGTGCTAGACCCACAGGGGGCCCCTACGAGCAGTACTTC